Below, 4 T cell receptor beta chains from the same sample are listed, as sequenced in a study of blood T cell repertoires in COVID-19 (dated by TCRdb to about 2020). Receptor libraries were prepared by the immunoSEQ multiplex PCR assay. Drawn from immuneACCESS, this table holds only the in-frame rearrangements with V and J called that TCRdb kept. Clones are partly lost; checked studies trace under half to an unresolved V gene and leave the rest unexplained. The sample table shows 96,000 or so clones, and around 90% are seen once. The ten largest account for around 3.9% of the sample. The sequencing input was peripheral blood. The source is a human donor with COVID-19, enrolled during active disease. The donor label of this sample is uncertain.

CDR3: CASSLVRASGGGPPDTQYF. In DNA form, the CDR3 reads TGTGCCAGCAGCTTAGTGCGTGCTAGCGGGGGGGGACCGCCAGATACGCAGTATTTT. The rearrangement uses TRBV7-3 and TRBJ2-3; 12 nucleotides line up with TRBD2. After removal of 2 bases from V and 4 bases from J, the junction contained 13 bases not matched to a gene. From germline, CDR1 is SGHTA and CDR2 FQGTGA. This CDR3 region has 19 residues.

This rearrangement joins TRBV11-1 to TRBJ2-7; no clear D gene. Per the germline V gene, CDR1 is SGHAT and CDR2 is FQDESV (reference sequence). The CDR3 contains 12 residues. V was clipped by 4 bases and J by 4 bases, with 8 bases between them. The CDR3 nucleotides are TGTGCCAGCAGCTCGAACGGGTACGAGCAGTACTTC. This gives the protein CASSSNGYEQYF. Full variable domain (remainder filled in from reference TRBV11-1 and TRBJ2-7): EAEVAQSPRYKITEKSQAVAFWCDPISGHATLYWYRQILGQGPELLVQFQDESVVDDSQLPKDRFSAERLKGVDSTLKIQPAELGDSAMYLCASSSNGYEQYFGPGTRLTVT.

This clone was detected once. The rearrangement links TRBV27 to TRBJ2-7, with TRBD1 matching 9 bases. Germline CDR1 MNHEY, CDR2 SMNVEV (reference sequence). CDR3 length: 14 residues. Germline trimming cut 5 bases from V and 4 bases from J; bases unmatched to any gene: 6. For the CDR3, the DNA is TGTGCCAGCAGTCAACCGGGACAGGGATACGAGCAGTACTTC. Its protein is CASSQPGQGYEQYF.

The rearrangement links TRBV29-1 to TRBJ2-5; 9 bases fit TRBD1. CDR1 and CDR2 from the germline V gene are SQVTM and ANQGSEA. The CDR3 runs 17 residues. V lost 8 bases to trimming and J lost 5 bases; unmatched junction nucleotides: 21. The CDR3 nucleotides are TGCAGCCCCCGGCGCTTTTGGGACAGGGATTCTGGGGAGACCCAGTACTTC. It translates to CSPRRFWDRDSGETQYF. The entire variable domain, with the rest obtained from reference TRBV29-1 and TRBJ2-5, is as follows: SAVISQKPSRDICQRGTSLTIQCQVDSQVTMMFWYRQQPGQSLTLIATANQGSEATYESGFVIDKFPISRPNLTFSTLTVSNMSPEDSSIYLCSPRRFWDRDSGETQYFGPGTRLLVL.